This entry lists 26 T cell receptor beta chains sequenced from one sample in a study of cytomegalovirus exposure and HLA in healthy donors. Both 60 Vbeta primers and 13 Jbeta primers went into the PCR. Method: immunoSEQ multiplex PCR; TCRdb's copy keeps in-frame clones and lacks some. The profile shows around 67,000 clones, approximately 80% of them singletons. The source material was PBMCs. The receptors come from a man aged 18 to 29 in good health and CMV-seropositive.

The chain recombines TRBV7-9 with TRBJ2-5, with D perhaps TRBD2 (5 bases). The length of the CDR3 is 14 residues. The V gene's germline CDR1 is SEHNR and CDR2 FQNEAQ (reference sequence). V lost 5 bases and J lost 7, with 17 bases in between. In DNA, the CDR3 is TGTGCCAGCAGCCCCCCCGAGGGTATTGTGACCCAGTACTTC. Translated: CASSPPEGIVTQYF.

This chain joins TRBV5-1 and TRBJ2-1, with D perhaps TRBD2 (6 bases). Per the germline V gene, CDR1 is SGHRS and CDR2 is YFSETQ. This CDR3 contains 17 residues. V shed 0 bases and J shed 2 bases, with 15 bases lying between them. CDR3 in DNA: TGCGCCAGCAGCTTGGAATTTGGGGGAGGCGCCTACAATGAGCAGTTCTTC. This codes for CASSLEFGGGAYNEQFF. Drawing the rest from reference TRBV5-1 and TRBJ2-1, the complete variable domain is KAGVTQTPRYLIKTRGQQVTLSCSPISGHRSVSWYQQTPGQGLQFLFEYFSETQRNKGNFPGRFSGRQFSNSRSEMNVSTLELGDSALYLCASSLEFGGGAYNEQFFGPGTRLTVL.

The chain combines TRBV6-1 with TRBJ1-1; D uncertain. V dropped 6 bases and J dropped 0 bases, with 14 bases sitting between them. The germline V gene has CDR1 MNHNS and CDR2 SASEGT. This CDR3 contains 15 residues. CDR3 DNA: TGTGCCAGCAGCCCGCTACCGGGAATGAACACTGAAGCTTTCTTT. It codes for CASSPLPGMNTEAFF.

In its sample, this clone was seen a few times. This chain links TRBV5-4 with TRBJ2-1; 7 bases are shared with TRBD1. The CDR3 has 13 residues. V was pared by 4 bases and J by 10 bases, with 8 bases of the junction left unmatched. Germline V gives CDR1 SGHNT, CDR2 YYREEE (reference sequence). CDR3 nucleotide sequence: TGTGCCAGCAGCGTAGGACAGGTTGGCGAGCAGTTCTTC. It encodes CASSVGQVGEQFF.

Of note for this clone: Relative to the germline gene, one junction end is altered; a read error may explain this. V usage is TRBV7-9 and J usage is TRBJ2-1; TRBD2 might be the D (6 bases). This CDR3 is built from 13 residues. Germline V lookup: CDR1 SEHNR, CDR2 FQNEAQ (reference sequence). CDR3 DNA: TGTGCCAGCAGCTTAGGCGGGACCGAGGGAAGGATCTTC. Translation gives CASSLGGTEGRIF.

This chain links TRBV19 with TRBJ2-7, with 7 nucleotides matching TRBD2. In germline, CDR1 is LNHDA, CDR2 SQIVND (reference sequence). This CDR3 has 13 residues. V lost 6 bases to trimming and J lost 4 bases; unmatched junction nucleotides: 6. In DNA form, the CDR3 reads TGTGCCAGTAGCGCGGGGGAACGTTACGAGCAGTACTTC. Residues: CASSAGERYEQYF. Drawing the rest from reference TRBV19 and TRBJ2-7, the complete variable domain is DGGITQSPKYLFRKEGQNVTLSCEQNLNHDAMYWYRQDPGQGLRLIYYSQIVNDFQKGDIAEGYSVSREKKESFPLTVTSAQKNPTAFYLCASSAGERYEQYFGPGTRLTVT.

V gene TRBV7-2 combines with J gene TRBJ2-3; tentative D call: TRBD1 (6 bases). CDR1 and CDR2 from the germline V gene are SGHTA and FQGNSA. V lost 1 base to trimming and J lost 1 base, with 9 bases between them. This CDR3 contains 15 residues. CDR3 in DNA: TGTGCCAGCAGCTTAGACAGGGACGGCACAGATACGCAGTATTTT. Amino acid sequence: CASSLDRDGTDTQYF.

The V gene is TRBV4-2, the J gene TRBJ2-7; no firm D call. Trimming removed 0 bases from V and 1 base from J, with 7 bases in between. The V gene's germline CDR1 is LGHNA and CDR2 YNFKEQ. This CDR3 region has 14 residues. The CDR3 is CASSQDMRSYEQYF. The CDR3, as DNA: TGTGCCAGCAGCCAAGATATGCGGTCCTACGAGCAGTACTTC.

The gene calls are TRBV7-3 and TRBJ1-1; a weak D match, TRBD1 (5 bases). Looked up from germline, CDR1 is SGHTA and CDR2 is FQGTGA. The CDR3 loop spans 14 amino acids. Trimming took 5 bases from V and 5 from J, leaving 15 bases between them. The CDR3 here is CASSLDGGRTEAFF. DNA of the CDR3: TGTGCCAGCAGCCTGGACGGGGGAAGGACTGAAGCTTTCTTT. The entire variable domain, with the rest obtained from reference TRBV7-3 and TRBJ1-1, is as follows: GAGVSQTPSNKVTEKGKYVELRCDPISGHTALYWYRQSLGQGPEFLIYFQGTGAADDSGLPNDRFFAVRPEGSVSTLKIQRTERGDSAVYLCASSLDGGRTEAFFGQGTRLTVV.

The chain couples TRBV18 to TRBJ1-4, with 7 nucleotides matching TRBD1. Germline V gene data show CDR1 as KGHSH and CDR2 as LQKENI. V dropped 3 bases and J dropped 5; count of bases not matched to a gene: 0. The CDR3 has 13 amino acids. CDR3 nucleotide sequence: TGTGCCAGCTCACCCAGGGGGAATGAAAAACTGTTTTTT. Residues: CASSPRGNEKLFF.

The rearrangement uses TRBV7-8 and TRBJ2-1, with D possibly matching TRBD1 (5 bases). Germline CDR1 SGHVS, CDR2 FQNEAQ. Trimming removed 4 bases at V and 1 base at J, with 17 bases between. The CDR3 is 17 amino acids. The DNA for the CDR3 is TGTGCCAGCAGCTCTCCCCCCGGCAGGGAATCCTACAATGAGCAGTTCTTC. Encoded protein: CASSSPPGRESYNEQFF.

The rearrangement links TRBV30 to TRBJ1-4; 9 bases line up with TRBD1. The CDR3 is 14 amino acids. Germline assignment: CDR1 GTSNPN and CDR2 SVGIG (reference sequence). Trimming removed 2 bases from V and 5 bases from J; junction bases left unmatched: 3. The CDR3 region has the DNA TGTGCCTGGAGTCCCGGACAGGGGAATGAAAAACTGTTTTTT. This codes for CAWSPGQGNEKLFF. Together with reference TRBV30 and TRBJ1-4, the CDR3 gives the full variable domain: SQTIHQWPATLVQPVGSPLSLECTVEGTSNPNLYWYRQAAGRGLQLLFYSVGIGQISSEVPQNLSASRPQDRQFILSSKKLLLSDSGFYLCAWSPGQGNEKLFFGSGTQLSVL.

The V and J genes are TRBV25-1 and TRBJ1-2, with 9 nucleotides matching TRBD1. Germline V gene lookup returns CDR1 MGHDK and CDR2 SYGVNS. The CDR3 spans 16 residues. Germline trimming cut 6 bases from V and 4 bases from J; bases unmatched to any gene: 12. The CDR3 spells CASSAPGTGRVYGYTF. In DNA, the CDR3 is TGTGCCAGCAGCGCACCCGGGACAGGGAGGGTCTATGGCTACACCTTC.

J is TRBJ1-5 and V is TRBV30, with a tentative D call TRBD1 (5 bases). The CDR3 consists of 12 residues. The V gene lost 3 bases and the J gene lost 6 bases, with 9 bases spanning the gap. Per germline, CDR1 GTSNPN and CDR2 SVGIG (reference sequence). CDR3 sequence: CAWRTGGQPQHF. The CDR3 nucleotides are TGTGCCTGGAGGACGGGGGGTCAGCCCCAGCATTTT.

This clone was seen more than once but under ten times. V usage is TRBV2 and J usage is TRBJ1-1; a possible D gene is TRBD1 (6 bases). V lost 8 bases to trimming and J lost 4 bases, with 17 bases between them. Germline V gene lookup returns CDR1 SNHLY and CDR2 FYNNEI. This CDR3 comprises 14 residues. DNA for the CDR3: TGTGCCAGCGAGGGGGTTCGGGGTGCCACTGAAGCTTTCTTT. This gives the protein CASEGVRGATEAFF.

The chain joins TRBV6-5 to TRBJ1-2, with D possibly TRBD1 on 5 matching bases. Germline CDR1 MNHEY, CDR2 SVGAGI. V was trimmed by 4 bases and J by 4 bases, leaving 13 bases between them. CDR3 length: 14 amino acids. The CDR3 here is CASSSFTGFYGYTF. The DNA for the CDR3 is TGTGCCAGCAGTTCCTTTACAGGTTTCTATGGCTACACCTTC.

This clone appeared a few times. The chain uses TRBV28 and TRBJ1-4; TRBD1 matches 7 bases. This CDR3 contains 14 residues. J gave up 8 bases and V 7 bases, and 10 bases lay outside the gene matches. Looked up from germline, CDR1 is MDHEN and CDR2 is SYDVKM. The CDR3 region is CASTQGRGDEKLFF. The CDR3 nucleotides read TGTGCCAGCACGCAGGGCAGGGGGGACGAAAAACTGTTTTTT.

The rearrangement joins TRBV30 to TRBJ1-2; 8 positions match TRBD1. Per the germline V gene, CDR1 is GTSNPN and CDR2 is SVGIG (reference sequence). The CDR3 runs 13 residues. J was trimmed by 6 bases and V by 8 bases; bases with no gene match: 11. The CDR3 DNA reads as TGTGCCATCGCCAGGGACAGGCGCGATGGCTACACCTTC. Protein sequence: CAIARDRRDGYTF. Full variable domain (outside the CDR3, taken from reference TRBV30 and TRBJ1-2): SQTIHQWPATLVQPVGSPLSLECTVEGTSNPNLYWYRQAAGRGLQLLFYSVGIGQISSEVPQNLSASRPQDRQFILSSKKLLLSDSGFYLCAIARDRRDGYTFGSGTRLTVV.

As concerns this clone: The conserved phenylalanine or tryptophan is not found at the CDR3 terminus, so this likely reflects a read error. The chain has TRBV6-1 and TRBJ1-5, with 7 bases lining up with TRBD1. Germline loops: CDR1 MNHNS, CDR2 SASEGT. With V trimmed by 4 bases and J by 7 bases, 7 bases remained unmatched. The CDR3 loop spans 14 amino acids. The CDR3 is CASSGQGVGQPQHS. The CDR3 DNA reads as TGTGCCAGCAGTGGACAGGGCGTGGGCCAGCCCCAGCATTCT.

A single count supports this clone. The genes are TRBV5-4 and TRBJ2-1; 10 positions match TRBD2. The CDR3 spans 17 residues. Germline assignment: CDR1 SGHNT and CDR2 YYREEE (reference sequence). The junction had 5 bases not matched to a gene; V was cut back by 0 bases and J by 2 bases. The CDR3 spells CASSLDGLAGAYNEQFF. The CDR3 coding sequence is TGTGCCAGCAGCTTGGACGGGCTAGCGGGAGCCTACAATGAGCAGTTCTTC.

The chain recombines TRBV4-2 with TRBJ1-5, with D tentatively TRBD1 (6 bases). Per germline, CDR1 LGHNA and CDR2 YNFKEQ. Trimming removed 1 base from V and 7 bases from J, with 14 bases in between. This CDR3 region has 15 residues. CDR3 region: CASSQGKQGAQPQHF. The CDR3 coding sequence is TGTGCCAGCAGCCAAGGTAAACAGGGTGCCCAGCCCCAGCATTTT.

The rearrangement uses TRBV10-2 and TRBJ2-7, with a tentative D call TRBD1 (5 bases). The CDR3 has 11 residues. The V and J ends lost 8 bases and 5 bases respectively, with 10 bases between them. Germline CDR1 is WSHSY and CDR2 is SAAADI. The chain's CDR3 is CASGQGDEQYF. In DNA, the CDR3 is TGCGCCAGCGGGCAGGGTGACGAGCAGTACTTC.

A note on this clone: A junction boundary mismatches the germline segment, possibly from a read error. This chain links TRBV30 with TRBJ2-5; D may be TRBD1 (6 bases). This CDR3 is 16 amino acids long. Germline-derived CDR1 and CDR2 are GTSNPN and SVGIG (reference sequence). CDR3 bases: TGTGCCTGGAGTGCTGTATCCGGCAGGGGTCCCCCCCCAATAGACTTC. Translated: CAWSAVSGRGPPPIDF.

This chain joins TRBV6-5 and TRBJ2-5; TRBD1 might be the D (6 bases). Germline V lookup: CDR1 MNHEY, CDR2 SVGAGI. V lost 6 bases and J 4 bases, leaving 9 bases between the germline ends. This CDR3 is built from 12 residues. In DNA form, the CDR3 reads TGTGCCAGCAGACAGGGTCGAGAGACCCAGTACTTC. Translation: CASRQGRETQYF.

This clone is labeled large. The J gene is TRBJ2-3, the V gene TRBV2; TRBD2 might be the D (5 bases). The CDR3 is 14 amino acids. Germline loops: CDR1 SNHLY, CDR2 FYNNEI. The germline V and J ends were trimmed by 7 bases and 4 bases, with 15 bases remaining between them. CDR3 bases: TGTGCCAGCATTGAGAGTGGGGAGCCAGATACGCAGTATTTT. Translated: CASIESGEPDTQYF.

The chain combines TRBV10-3 with TRBJ1-1; 7 bases align to TRBD1. Germline trimming cut 2 bases from V and 8 bases from J; bases unmatched to any gene: 8. Germline CDR1 ENHRY, CDR2 SYGVKD. This CDR3 has 14 residues. The DNA for the CDR3 is TGTGCCATCAGTGAGCCGAGTCCGGGACAGGAAGCTTTCTTT. Amino acid sequence: CAISEPSPGQEAFF.